This entry concerns a single T cell receptor beta chain. This clone was observed a single time. The specificity of this receptor is unknown. Base-call qualities are not available, and no considerably larger clone is one nucleotide away. Using the deep immunoSEQ assay, TCR CDR3 regions were amplified from genomic DNA by multiplex PCR. For each cell subset, the extracted genomic DNA was distributed evenly across all wells of several immunoSEQ 96-well plates, and each plate served as one replicate. Each replicate PCR for unsorted PBMC received roughly 300 ng genomic DNA, equal to around 30,000 T cell genomes. Unsorted PBMC genomic DNA was sequenced across ten immunoSEQ deep assay plates. Purified libraries were measured with a Qubit 3.0 fluorometer, size-checked on a Bioanalyzer 2100, and measured again with the KAPA Library Quantification kit. Each immunoSEQ 96-well plate was sequenced on its own single-read 150-cycle Illumina NextSeq 550 flow cell. The original methods were these. The immunoSEQ output contained only junctional sequences without quality scores, so filtering could not match that applied to full-length reads. To assign V/J genes and CDR3, sequences were annotated against IMGT germline references using PyIR, a Python wrapper for IgBLAST v1.9. Reads were filtered out if the reads had weak V/J assignments (E-value above 1e-6), no CDR3, stop codons, out-of-frame junctions, or ambiguous translated residues. A V3J clonotype was defined by an identical inferred V gene, J gene, and CDR3 amino acid sequence. The percentage overlap between two repertoires was calculated by dividing the number of shared unique clonotypes by the size of the smaller repertoire. RTK rarefaction, the Chao1 estimator, and Recon v2.1 estimates of unobserved clonotypes were used to assess repertoire richness. TCRdb took over this immuneACCESS table, retaining in-frame rearrangements with V and J assigned. Such tables are incomplete; in checked studies, under half of the missing clones stem from an unresolved V gene, and the remainder is unexplained. That table supplies the V and J calls and clone size; D and trimming were determined from the DNA. In all, the sample holds hundreds of thousands of clones, and 75% to 85% of those were seen once. Around 14% of the sample belongs to the ten largest clones.

This sample is part of a study of shared clonotypes between healthy human individuals (dated by TCRdb to 2020 to 2022). Study-level background: The cohort comprised a couple of women and a few men aged 18 to 49 years. Different laboratories and diverse techniques were used to prepare libraries and sequence TCR repertoires, to increase sequencing depth and limit assay-specific biases. To estimate repertoire size and how much clonotype sharing occurs between individuals, the study deeply sequenced the blood TCR repertoires of roughly 5 healthy adults. Leukapheresis yielded between about 0.85 and 10 billion PBMCs per donor.

Donors were healthy HIV-negative adults with no recently reported acute infections or vaccinations. Every donor was a Caucasian adult residing in Nashville, Tennessee, USA. In the unsorted samples, 87 million or so PBMCs were counted, and genomic DNA was extracted using the QIAamp DNA Blood Mini kit. After blood collection by leukapheresis, PBMCs were isolated using Ficoll-Histopaque density gradient centrifugation and then cryopreserved in the vapor phase of liquid nitrogen. Clipping removes 6 bases from V and 2 bases from J, with 5 as the unmatched junction base count. CDR1 and CDR2 are drawn from the germline V gene (reference sequence): MNHEY, SMNVEV. Its CDR3 holds 15 amino acids, cysteine through phenylalanine. The read is trimmed to its CDR3 DNA, 45 bases read in frame from base 1. Paper-wide results and their limitations: Sampling was restricted to blood, and TCR repertoires in tissues likely differ from the TCR repertoires found in blood. Because the study included only a small number of donors, the genetic and exposure-history diversity represented was limited. Pairwise subsampling indicated that sequencing depth was expected to affect the degree of clonotype sharing among donors.

The source of this sequence is a middle-aged woman in good health. Some clones in this sample may be carry-over from other donors' samples. The sequenced material came from PBMCs. The chain is made from TRBV27 and TRBJ1-4; TRBD1 matches 8 bases in the middle. The DNA sequence is as follows: TGTGCCAGCAGCCTCGACAGGGGCACTAATGAAAAACTGTTTTTT. Its protein product is CASSLDRGTNEKLFF.